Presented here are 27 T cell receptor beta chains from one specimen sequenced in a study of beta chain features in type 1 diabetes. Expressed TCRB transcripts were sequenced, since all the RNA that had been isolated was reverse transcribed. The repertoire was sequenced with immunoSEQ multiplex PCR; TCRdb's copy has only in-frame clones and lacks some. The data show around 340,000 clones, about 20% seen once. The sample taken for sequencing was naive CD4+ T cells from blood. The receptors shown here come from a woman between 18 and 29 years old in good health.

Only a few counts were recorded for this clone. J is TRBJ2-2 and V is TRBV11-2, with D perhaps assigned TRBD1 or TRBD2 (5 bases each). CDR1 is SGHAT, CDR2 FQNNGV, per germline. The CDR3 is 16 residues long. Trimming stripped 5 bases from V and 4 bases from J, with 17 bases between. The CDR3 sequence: CASSLGAGAPTGELFF. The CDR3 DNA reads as TGTGCCAGCAGCCTAGGGGCGGGTGCCCCCACCGGGGAGCTGTTTTTT.

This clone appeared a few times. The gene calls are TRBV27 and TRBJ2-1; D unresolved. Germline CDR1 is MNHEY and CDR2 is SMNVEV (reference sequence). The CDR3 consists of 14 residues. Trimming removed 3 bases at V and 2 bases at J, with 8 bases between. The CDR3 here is CASSFVSAYNEQFF. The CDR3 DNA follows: TGTGCCAGCAGTTTTGTCTCGGCCTACAATGAGCAGTTCTTC.

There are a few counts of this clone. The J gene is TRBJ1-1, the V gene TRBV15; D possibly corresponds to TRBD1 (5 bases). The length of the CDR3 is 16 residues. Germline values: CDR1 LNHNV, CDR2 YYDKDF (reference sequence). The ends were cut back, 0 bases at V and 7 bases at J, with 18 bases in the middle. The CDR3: CATSRDYTGTGVEAFF. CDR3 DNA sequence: TGTGCCACCAGCAGAGATTACACTGGGACGGGGGTTGAAGCTTTCTTT.

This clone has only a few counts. The CDR3 here is CASSDLSGSGGYTF. In DNA form, the CDR3 reads TGTGCCAGCAGTGACCTCTCGGGGTCGGGCGGCTACACCTTC. The J gene is TRBJ1-2, the V gene TRBV25-1; the D is unclear. The CDR3 consists of 14 residues. Germline CDR1 reads MGHDK; CDR2 reads SYGVNS. Trimming removed 3 bases from V and 8 bases from J, with 16 bases in between.

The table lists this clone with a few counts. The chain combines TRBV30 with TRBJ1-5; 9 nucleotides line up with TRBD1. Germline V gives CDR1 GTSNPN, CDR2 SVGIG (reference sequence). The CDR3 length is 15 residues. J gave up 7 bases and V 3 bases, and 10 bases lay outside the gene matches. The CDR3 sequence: CAWSAGTGLTQPQHF. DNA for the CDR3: TGTGCCTGGAGCGCCGGGACAGGGCTCACCCAGCCCCAGCATTTT.

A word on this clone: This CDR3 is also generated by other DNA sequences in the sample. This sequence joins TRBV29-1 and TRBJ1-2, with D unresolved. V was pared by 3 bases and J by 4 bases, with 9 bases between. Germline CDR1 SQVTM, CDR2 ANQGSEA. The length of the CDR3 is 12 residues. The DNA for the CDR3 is TGCAGCGTTGATCCGGGAACCTATGGCTACACCTTC. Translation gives CSVDPGTYGYTF.

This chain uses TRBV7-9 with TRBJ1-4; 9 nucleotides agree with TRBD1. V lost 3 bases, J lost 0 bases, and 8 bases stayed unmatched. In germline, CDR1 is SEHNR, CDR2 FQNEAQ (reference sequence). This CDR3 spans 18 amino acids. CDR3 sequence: CASSLGQGLRATNEKLFF. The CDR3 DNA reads TGTGCCAGCAGCTTGGGACAGGGACTTAGGGCAACTAATGAAAAACTGTTTTTT. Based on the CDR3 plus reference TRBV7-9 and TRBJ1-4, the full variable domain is DTGVSQNPRHKITKRGQNVTFRCDPISEHNRLYWYRQTLGQGPEFLTYFQNEAQLEKSRLLSDRFSAERPKGSFSTLEIQRTEQGDSAMYLCASSLGQGLRATNEKLFFGSGTQLSVL.

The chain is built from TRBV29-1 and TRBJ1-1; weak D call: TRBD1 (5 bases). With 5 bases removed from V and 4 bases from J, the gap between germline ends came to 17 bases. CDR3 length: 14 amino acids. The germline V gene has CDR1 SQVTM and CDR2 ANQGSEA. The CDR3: CSVMAPLGGTEAFF. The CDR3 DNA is TGCAGCGTTATGGCACCCCTCGGGGGCACTGAAGCTTTCTTT.

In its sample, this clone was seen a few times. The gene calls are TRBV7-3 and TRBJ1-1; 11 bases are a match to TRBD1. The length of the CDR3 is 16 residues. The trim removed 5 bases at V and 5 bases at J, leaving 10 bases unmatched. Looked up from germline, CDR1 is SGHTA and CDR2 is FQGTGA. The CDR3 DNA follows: TGTGCCAGCAGCCGGACAGGGGGCACGGCGGTAACTGAAGCTTTCTTT. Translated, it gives CASSRTGGTAVTEAFF.

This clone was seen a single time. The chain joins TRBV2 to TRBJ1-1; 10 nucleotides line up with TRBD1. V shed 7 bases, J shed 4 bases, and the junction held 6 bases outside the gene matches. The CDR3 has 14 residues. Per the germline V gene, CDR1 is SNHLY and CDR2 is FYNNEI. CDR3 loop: CASNLDRGTTEAFF. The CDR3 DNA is TGTGCCAGCAACCTGGACAGGGGGACCACTGAAGCTTTCTTT. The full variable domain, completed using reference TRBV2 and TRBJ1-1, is EPEVTQTPSHQVTQMGQEVILRCVPISNHLYFYWYRQILGQKVEFLVSFYNNEISEKSEIFDDQFSVERPDGSNFTLKIRSTKLEDSAMYFCASNLDRGTTEAFFGQGTRLTVV.

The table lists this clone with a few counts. The CDR3 bases are TGTGCCAGCAGGTCCGGAGCTACTAGGTTGAATACGCAGTATTTT. Its protein product is CASRSGATRLNTQYF. This sequence joins TRBV7-9 and TRBJ2-3; D perhaps matches TRBD2 (5 bases). The ends were cut back, 6 bases at V and 7 bases at J, with 20 bases in the middle. Germline values: CDR1 SEHNR, CDR2 FQNEAQ (reference sequence). This CDR3 spans 15 amino acids.

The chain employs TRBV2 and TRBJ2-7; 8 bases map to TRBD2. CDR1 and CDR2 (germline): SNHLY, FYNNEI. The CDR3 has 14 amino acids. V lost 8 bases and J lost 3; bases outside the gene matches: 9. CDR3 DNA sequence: TGTGCCAGCCGAACGGATAGCGGGAACTACGAGCAGTACTTC. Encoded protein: CASRTDSGNYEQYF.

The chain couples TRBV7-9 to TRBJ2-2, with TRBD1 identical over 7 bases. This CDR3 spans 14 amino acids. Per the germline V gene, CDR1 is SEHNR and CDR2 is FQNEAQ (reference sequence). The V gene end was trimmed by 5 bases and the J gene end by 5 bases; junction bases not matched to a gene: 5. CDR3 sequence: CASSPAGGTGELFF. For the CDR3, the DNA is TGTGCCAGCAGCCCGGCAGGGGGTACCGGGGAGCTGTTTTTT.

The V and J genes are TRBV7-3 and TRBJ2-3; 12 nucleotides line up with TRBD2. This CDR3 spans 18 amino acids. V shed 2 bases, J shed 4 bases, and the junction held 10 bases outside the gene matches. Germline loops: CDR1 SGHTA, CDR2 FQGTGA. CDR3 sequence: CASSLVSSGGATSDTQYF. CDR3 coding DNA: TGTGCCAGCAGCTTAGTGTCTAGCGGGGGGGCCACGTCAGATACGCAGTATTTT.

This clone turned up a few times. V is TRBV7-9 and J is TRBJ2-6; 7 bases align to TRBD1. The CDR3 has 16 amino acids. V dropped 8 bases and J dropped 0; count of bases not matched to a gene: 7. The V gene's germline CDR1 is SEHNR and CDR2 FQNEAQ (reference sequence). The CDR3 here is CASERDSYSGANVLTF. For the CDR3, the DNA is TGTGCCAGCGAACGGGACAGTTACTCTGGGGCCAACGTCCTGACTTTC. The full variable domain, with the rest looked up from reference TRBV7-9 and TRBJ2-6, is DTGVSQNPRHKITKRGQNVTFRCDPISEHNRLYWYRQTLGQGPEFLTYFQNEAQLEKSRLLSDRFSAERPKGSFSTLEIQRTEQGDSAMYLCASERDSYSGANVLTFGAGSRLTVL.

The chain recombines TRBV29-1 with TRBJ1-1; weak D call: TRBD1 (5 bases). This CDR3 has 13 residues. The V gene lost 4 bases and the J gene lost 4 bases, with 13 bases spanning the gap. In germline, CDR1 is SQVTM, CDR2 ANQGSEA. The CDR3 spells CSVGPGGATEAFF. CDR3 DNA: TGCAGCGTTGGTCCGGGGGGTGCCACTGAAGCTTTCTTT.

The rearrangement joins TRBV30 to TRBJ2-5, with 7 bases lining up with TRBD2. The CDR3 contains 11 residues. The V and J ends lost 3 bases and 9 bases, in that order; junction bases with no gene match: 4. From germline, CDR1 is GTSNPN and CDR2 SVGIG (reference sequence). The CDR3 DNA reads TGTGCCTGGAGCCCTCGGGGGGCCCAGTACTTC. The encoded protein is CAWSPRGAQYF.

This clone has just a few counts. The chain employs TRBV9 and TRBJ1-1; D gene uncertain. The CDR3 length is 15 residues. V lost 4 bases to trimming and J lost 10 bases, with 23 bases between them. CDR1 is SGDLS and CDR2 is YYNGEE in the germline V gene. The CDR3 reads CASSPPSVRREGAFF. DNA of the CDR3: TGTGCCAGCAGCCCTCCCTCCGTTAGACGGGAGGGAGCTTTCTTT.

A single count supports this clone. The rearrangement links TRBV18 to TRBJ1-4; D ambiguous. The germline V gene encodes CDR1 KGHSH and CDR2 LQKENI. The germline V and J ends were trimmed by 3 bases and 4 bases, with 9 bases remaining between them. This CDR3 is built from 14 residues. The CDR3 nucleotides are TGTGCCAGCTCACCGCGGGAGGATAATGAAAAACTGTTTTTT. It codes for CASSPREDNEKLFF.

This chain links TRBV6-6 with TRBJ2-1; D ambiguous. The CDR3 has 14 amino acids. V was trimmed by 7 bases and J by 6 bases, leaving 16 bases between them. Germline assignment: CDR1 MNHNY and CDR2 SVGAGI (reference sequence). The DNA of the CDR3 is TGTGCCAGCACCGGCGGTGGCTACCTCAATGAGCAGTTCTTC. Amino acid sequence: CASTGGGYLNEQFF.

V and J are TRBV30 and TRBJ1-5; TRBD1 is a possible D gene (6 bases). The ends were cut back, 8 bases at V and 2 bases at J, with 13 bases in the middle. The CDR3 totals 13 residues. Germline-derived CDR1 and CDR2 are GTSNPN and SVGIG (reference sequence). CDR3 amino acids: CAASRGGNQPQHF. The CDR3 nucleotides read TGTGCCGCTTCCAGGGGTGGCAATCAGCCCCAGCATTTT.

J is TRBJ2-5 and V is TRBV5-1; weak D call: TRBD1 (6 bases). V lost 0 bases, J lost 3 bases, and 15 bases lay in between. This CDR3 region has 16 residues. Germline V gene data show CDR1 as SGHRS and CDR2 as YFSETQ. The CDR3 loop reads CASSLGAGTREETQYF. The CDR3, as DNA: TGCGCCAGCAGCTTGGGGGCCGGGACAAGAGAAGAGACCCAGTACTTC.

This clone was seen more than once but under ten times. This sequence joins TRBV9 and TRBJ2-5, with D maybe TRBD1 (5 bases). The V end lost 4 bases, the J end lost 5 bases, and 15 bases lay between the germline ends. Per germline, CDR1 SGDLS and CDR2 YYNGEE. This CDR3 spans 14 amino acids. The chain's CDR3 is CASSPDMGRETQYF. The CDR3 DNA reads TGTGCCAGCAGCCCGGACATGGGAAGGGAGACCCAGTACTTC. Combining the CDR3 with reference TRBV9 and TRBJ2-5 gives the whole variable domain DSGVTQTPKHLITATGQRVTLRCSPRSGDLSVYWYQQSLDQGLQFLIQYYNGEERAKGNILERFSAQQFPDLHSELNLSSLELGDSALYFCASSPDMGRETQYFGPGTRLLVL.

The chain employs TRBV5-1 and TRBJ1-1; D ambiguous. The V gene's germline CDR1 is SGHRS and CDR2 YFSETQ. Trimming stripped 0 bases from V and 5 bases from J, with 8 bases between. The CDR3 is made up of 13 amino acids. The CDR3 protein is CASSLGPGTEAFF. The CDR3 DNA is TGCGCCAGCAGCTTGGGCCCGGGGACTGAAGCTTTCTTT.

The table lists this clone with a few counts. The CDR3 spells CASTPRSGFSGELFF. The CDR3 DNA reads as TGTGCCAGCACCCCCAGGAGCGGGTTTTCCGGGGAGCTGTTTTTT. This chain uses TRBV7-9 with TRBJ2-2; D is perhaps TRBD2 (6 bases). Germline CDR1 reads SEHNR; CDR2 reads FQNEAQ (reference sequence). Trimming left V 7 bases short and J 6 bases short, with 18 bases between. The CDR3 covers 15 residues.

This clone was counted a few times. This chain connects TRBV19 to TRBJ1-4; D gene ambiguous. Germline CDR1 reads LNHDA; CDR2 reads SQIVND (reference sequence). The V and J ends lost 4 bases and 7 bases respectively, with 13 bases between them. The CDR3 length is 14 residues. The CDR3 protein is CASSTHRRSEKLFF. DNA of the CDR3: TGTGCCAGTAGTACCCACCGAAGGAGTGAAAAACTGTTTTTT. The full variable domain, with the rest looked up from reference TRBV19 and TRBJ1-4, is DGGITQSPKYLFRKEGQNVTLSCEQNLNHDAMYWYRQDPGQGLRLIYYSQIVNDFQKGDIAEGYSVSREKKESFPLTVTSAQKNPTAFYLCASSTHRRSEKLFFGSGTQLSVL.

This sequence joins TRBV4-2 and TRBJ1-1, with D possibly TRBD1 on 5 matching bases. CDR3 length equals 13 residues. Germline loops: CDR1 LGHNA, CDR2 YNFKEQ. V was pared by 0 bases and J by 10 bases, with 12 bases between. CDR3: CASSQDRDARAFF. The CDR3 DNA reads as TGTGCCAGCAGCCAAGACAGGGATGCGCGAGCTTTCTTT.